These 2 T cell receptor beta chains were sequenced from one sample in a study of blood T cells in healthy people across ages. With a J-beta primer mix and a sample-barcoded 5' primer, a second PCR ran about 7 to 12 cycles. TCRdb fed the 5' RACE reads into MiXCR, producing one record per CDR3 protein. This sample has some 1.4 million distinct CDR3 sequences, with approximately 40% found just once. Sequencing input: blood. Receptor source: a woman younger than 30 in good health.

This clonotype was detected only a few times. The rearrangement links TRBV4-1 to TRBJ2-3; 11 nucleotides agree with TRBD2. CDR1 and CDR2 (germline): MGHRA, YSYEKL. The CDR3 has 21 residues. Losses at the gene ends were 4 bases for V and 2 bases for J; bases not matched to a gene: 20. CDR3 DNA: TGCGCCAGCAGCCGGGGTAGCGGGAGGGTCCCCATAGGGGCGAACACAGATACGCAGTATTTT. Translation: CASSRGSGRVPIGANTDTQYF.

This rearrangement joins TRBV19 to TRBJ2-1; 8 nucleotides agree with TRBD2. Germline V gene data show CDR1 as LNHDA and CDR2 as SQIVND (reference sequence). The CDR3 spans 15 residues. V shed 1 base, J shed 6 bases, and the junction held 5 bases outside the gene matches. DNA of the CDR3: TGTGCCAGTAGTATAGCGGGGGGGCTGGGCAATGAGCAGTTCTTC. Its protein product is CASSIAGGLGNEQFF.